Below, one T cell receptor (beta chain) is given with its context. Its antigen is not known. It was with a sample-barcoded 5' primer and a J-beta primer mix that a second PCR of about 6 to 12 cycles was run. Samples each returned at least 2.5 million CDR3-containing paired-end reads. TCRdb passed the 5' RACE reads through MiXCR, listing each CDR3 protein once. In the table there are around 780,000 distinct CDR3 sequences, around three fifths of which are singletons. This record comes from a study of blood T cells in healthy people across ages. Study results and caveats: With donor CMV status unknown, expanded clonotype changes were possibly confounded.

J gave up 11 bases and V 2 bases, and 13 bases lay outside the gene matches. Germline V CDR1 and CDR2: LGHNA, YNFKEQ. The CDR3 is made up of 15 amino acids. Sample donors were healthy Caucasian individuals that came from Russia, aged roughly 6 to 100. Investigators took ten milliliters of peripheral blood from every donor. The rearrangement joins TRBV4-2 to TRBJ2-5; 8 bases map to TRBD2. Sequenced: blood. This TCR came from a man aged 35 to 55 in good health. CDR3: CASSQRTAGEHEQYF. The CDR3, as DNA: TGTGCCAGCAGCCAAAGGACAGCGGGAGAACATGAGCAGTACTTC.